This TCR beta chain appears in the sequencing data of a study of neurological immune-mediated disorders. 5'RACE with 10-nucleotide random UMIs generated the cDNA. From the 5' RACE reads, TCRdb called clonotypes with MiXCR, one entry per CDR3 protein. The table records about 77,000 distinct CDR3 sequences, approximately 9.4% of them present only once. As healthy controls, volunteers from a blood bank in Maryland, USA, were used. PBMCs numbering 2 million and stored at -80 C yielded the unsorted libraries. CDR1 is SGHTA and CDR2 is FQGNSA in the germline V gene. V was pared by 5 bases and J by 3 bases, with 9 bases of the junction left unmatched. The CDR3 spans 16 residues.

The rearrangement uses TRBV7-2 and TRBJ2-4; 8 nucleotides agree with TRBD2. Sequencing input: PBMCs. This receptor was obtained from a man aged 50-60 years in good health. The CDR3 DNA sequence: TGTGCCAGCAGCCGATTAGCGGGGAACTTCAAAAACATTCAGTACTTC. This sequence encodes CASSRLAGNFKNIQYF.